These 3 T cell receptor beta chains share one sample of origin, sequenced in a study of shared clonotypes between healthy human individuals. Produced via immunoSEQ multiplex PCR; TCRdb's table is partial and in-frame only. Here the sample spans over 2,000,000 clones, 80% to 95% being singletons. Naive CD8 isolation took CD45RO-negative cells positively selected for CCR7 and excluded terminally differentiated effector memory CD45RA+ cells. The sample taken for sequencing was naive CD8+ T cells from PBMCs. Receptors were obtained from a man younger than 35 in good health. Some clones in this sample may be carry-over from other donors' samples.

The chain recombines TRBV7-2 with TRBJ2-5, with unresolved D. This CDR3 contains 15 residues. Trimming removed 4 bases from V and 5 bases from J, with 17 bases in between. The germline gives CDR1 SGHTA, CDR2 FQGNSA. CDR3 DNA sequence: TGTGCCAGCAGCTCAACGCATAACGCGGTGGAGACCCAGTACTTC. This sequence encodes CASSSTHNAVETQYF.

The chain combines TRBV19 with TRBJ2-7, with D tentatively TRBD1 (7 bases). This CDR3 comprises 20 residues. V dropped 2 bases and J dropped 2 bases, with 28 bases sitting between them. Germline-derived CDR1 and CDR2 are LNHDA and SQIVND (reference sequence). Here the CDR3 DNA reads TGTGCCAGTAGTATACGACAGGGAAGTATGAATCGCGGGGTCGCCTACGAGCAGTACTTC. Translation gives CASSIRQGSMNRGVAYEQYF. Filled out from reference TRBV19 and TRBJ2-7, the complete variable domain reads DGGITQSPKYLFRKEGQNVTLSCEQNLNHDAMYWYRQDPGQGLRLIYYSQIVNDFQKGDIAEGYSVSREKKESFPLTVTSAQKNPTAFYLCASSIRQGSMNRGVAYEQYFGPGTRLTVT.

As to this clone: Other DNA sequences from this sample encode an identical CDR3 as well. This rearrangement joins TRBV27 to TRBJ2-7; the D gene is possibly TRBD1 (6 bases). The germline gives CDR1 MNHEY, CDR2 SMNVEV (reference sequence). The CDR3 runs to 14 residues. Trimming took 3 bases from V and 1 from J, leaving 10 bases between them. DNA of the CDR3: TGTGCCAGCAGTTTCCTGGACAGATCCTACGAGCAGTACTTC. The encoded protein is CASSFLDRSYEQYF.